The source of this TCR beta chain is a study of CD8+CD57+ T cells in acquired aplastic anemia. The study's findings and limits: Patients shared about 30 CD8+ CDR3 sequences with controls. No significant difference in CD8+ Simpson's diversity was found between patients and controls.

As regards this clonotype: Its cognate antigen is unknown.

Germline V gives CDR1 LNHNV, CDR2 YYDKDF (reference sequence). This CDR3 is 16 amino acids long. V shed 0 bases and J shed 4 bases, with 15 bases lying between them. Template material for TCR beta VDJ and CDR3 profiling consisted of genomic DNA. MiXCR, applied by TCRdb to the reads, yields one record per CDR3 protein. This table has some 200,000 distinct CDR3 sequences, around 63% appearing once. This receptor was identified in a human donor in good health. The V and J genes are TRBV15 and TRBJ1-1; D is perhaps TRBD1 (5 bases). The sample consisted of sorted CD4+, CD8+, or CD8+CD57+ T cells (not recorded which) from PBMCs. CDR3 loop: CATSRDRWGSGTEAFF. The CDR3 DNA reads TGTGCCACCAGCAGAGATAGGTGGGGGTCGGGCACTGAAGCTTTCTTT. Variable domain in full (rest from reference TRBV15 and TRBJ1-1): DAMVIQNPRYQVTQFGKPVTLSCSQTLNHNVMYWYQQKSSQAPKLLFHYYDKDFNNEADTPDNFQSRRPNTSFCFLDIRSPGLGDTAMYLCATSRDRWGSGTEAFFGQGTRLTVV.